The source of this T cell receptor beta chain is a study of early T cells in non-severe SARS-CoV-2 infection (dated by TCRdb to the early 2020s). Describing the broader study: Because TCR sequencing was done on bulk RNA from unsorted whole blood, the alpha and beta chains could not be paired. Paper-wide results and their limitations: VDJdb matching was skewed toward anti-spike CD8 responses, so virus-specific expansions were likely underestimated and private and CD4 specificities were missed.

There are many counts of this clonotype. Its antigen has not been determined. Base qualities were left out, and no much larger clone turns up one base away. This was a case-control study nested in a cohort of healthcare workers in London, UK, who had nasopharyngeal swab PCR tests and blood samples taken every week. Healthcare workers were recruited during the week of the UK lockdown, between 23 and 31 March 2020, and followed weekly for up to about 16 weeks. The library came from 5' RACE. The reads were generated on a NextSeq 500. Unique molecular identifiers were attached to individual cDNA molecules in the TCR library protocol so that sequencing error and PCR bias could be corrected. Both TCR alpha and beta chains were sequenced, and tight co-correlation was observed between alpha and beta sequence abundances in each sample. From the authors' description of their analysis: Decombinator V4 was used to annotate the V gene, J gene and CDR3 of the TCR sequences. Expanded TCRs were defined as changing significantly between any two time points under a Poisson model with p below 0.0001. TCR abundances were normalised to the total number of TCRs sequenced in each sample and reported as counts per million. TRAV1-2 paired with TRAJ12, TRAJ20 or TRAJ33 defined MAIT TCRs, while TRAV10 paired with TRAJ18 defined iNKT TCRs. VDJdb, accessed 1 November 2021, was searched for CMV, EBV and SARS-CoV-2 annotated TCRs, excluding TCRs annotated for multiple antigens. Clones were called with MiXCR by TCRdb after fastp trimmed the public reads at Q25, and only in-frame beta chains were retained. Under each unique CDR3 protein, matching rows form one entry showing the most common genes and DNA. TCRdb's processing, not the authors', yielded these V and J calls. The sample profile shows 65,000 to 80,000 distinct CDR3 sequences; approximately 11% of them were found once. The top ten constitute about 4.8% of the sample.

The CDR3 sequence holds 18 residues, the cysteine and phenylalanine included. Just CDR3 DNA is preserved here, 54 bases in frame from base 1. Based on the germline V gene (reference sequence), the CDR1 and CDR2 sequences are LNHDA and SQIVND. V loses 3 bases of germline sequence and J loses 2 bases, and the interval between the two ends is 22 bases. The chain was built from TRBV19 and TRBJ2-5, and TRBD2 may be the D gene, going by 6 matching bases. Sequenced input: whole blood. The TCR originated in an adult who was a healthcare worker with PCR-confirmed SARS-CoV-2 infection or an uninfected control (not recorded which). The DNA sequence follows: TGTGCCAGTAGTATGATGATGACCTATGGCGGGGTACAAGAGACCCAGTACTTC. Protein translation: CASSMMMTYGGVQETQYF.